Each of the 2 T cell receptor beta chains below was sequenced from the same sample in a study of cytomegalovirus exposure and HLA in healthy donors. Use of 60 Vbeta and 13 Jbeta primers characterized the PCR. Sequenced by immunoSEQ multiplex PCR; TCRdb stores in-frame clones only, minus some. This table has 150,000 to 200,000 clones, approximately 70% appearing once. Sequences were obtained from PBMCs. These receptors came from a man aged 18 to 30 in good health and CMV-seropositive.

The V call is TRBV6-4, the J call TRBJ1-2, with 7 bases aligning to TRBD1. The CDR3 length is 15 residues. V dropped 5 bases and J dropped 1; count of bases not matched to a gene: 7. Germline CDR1 and CDR2: MRHNA and SNTAGT. The CDR3 spells CASSPTTGDNYGYTF. The CDR3 coding sequence is TGTGCCAGCAGTCCAACAACAGGGGATAACTATGGCTACACCTTC.

Note on this clone: A junction boundary mismatches the germline segment, possibly from a read error. Other nucleotide sequences in the sample specify the same CDR3. V usage is TRBV30 and J usage is TRBJ2-2; D unclear. The CDR3 covers 16 residues. Germline-derived CDR1 and CDR2 are GTSNPN and SVGIG (reference sequence). In nucleotides, the CDR3 is TGCGCCTGGAGTGTACATGTGGGCCTCGTCCCCGGGGAGCTGTTTTTT. This codes for CAWSVHVGLVPGELFF.